This TCR beta chain is from a study of control samples from healthy donors and cancer patients. Clones were read by immunoSEQ multiplex PCR, and TCRdb kept only the in-frame ones, dropping some. The data show around 170,000 clones, with around 94% seen just once and roughly 1.5% held by the top ten. This sequence was found in a man aged 25 to 40 in good health. Material for sequencing was blood.

The CDR3 nucleotides read TGTGCCAGCAGTCACGGGGACAACTATGGCTACACCTTC. Its protein is CASSHGDNYGYTF. The rearrangement links TRBV12-3 or TRBV12-4 to TRBJ1-2; weak D call: TRBD1 (5 bases). Trimming shortened V by 5 bases and J by 2 bases, and 9 bases separated the two germline ends. This CDR3 has 13 residues.